The 16 T cell receptor beta chains reported below all come from one sample, sequenced in a study of blood T cell repertoires in COVID-19. Sequencing used immunoSEQ multiplex PCR; TCRdb keeps in-frame clones, though not all of them. The table lists about 260,000 clones, roughly 90% of them singletons. The material sequenced was PBMCs or T cells enriched from blood (not recorded which). These receptors all stem from a woman between 50 and 59 years old who had recovered from COVID-19.

This clone was picked up one time. This rearrangement joins TRBV11-2 to TRBJ2-5; D gene ambiguous. The V gene lost 2 bases and the J gene lost 5 bases, with 9 bases spanning the gap. From germline, CDR1 is SGHAT and CDR2 FQNNGV. CDR3 length: 13 amino acids. The CDR3 DNA follows: TGTGCCAGCAGCTTACGGGTTAGGGAGACCCAGTACTTC. Its translation is CASSLRVRETQYF.

The chain carries TRBV24-1 and TRBJ2-1, with D perhaps TRBD1 (6 bases). The CDR3 extends over 16 amino acids. V was trimmed by 3 bases and J by 4 bases, leaving 15 bases between them. Looked up from germline, CDR1 is KGHDR and CDR2 is SFDVKD. DNA for the CDR3: TGTGCCACCAGTGATCCTTACGGGACATTATACAATGAGCAGTTCTTC. Residues: CATSDPYGTLYNEQFF.

The rearrangement joins TRBV7-2 to TRBJ1-1, with 9 bases that match TRBD1. CDR1 is SGHTA, CDR2 FQGNSA, per germline. CDR3 length: 15 amino acids. V was pared by 4 bases and J by 3 bases, with 6 bases of the junction left unmatched. This chain's CDR3 is CASSSPGTGYTEAFF. DNA of the CDR3: TGTGCCAGCAGCTCACCCGGGACAGGGTACACTGAAGCTTTCTTT.

The V gene is TRBV18, the J gene TRBJ1-3; tentative D call: TRBD1 (5 bases). Looked up from germline, CDR1 is KGHSH and CDR2 is LQKENI. This CDR3 has 15 amino acids. The V and J ends lost 0 bases and 0 bases respectively, with 6 bases between them. CDR3 loop: CASSPPGGSGNTIYF. The CDR3 coding sequence is TGTGCCAGCTCACCACCGGGGGGCTCTGGAAACACCATATATTTT.

The J gene is TRBJ2-1, the V gene TRBV27; 15 nucleotides match TRBD2. V lost 5 bases and J lost 7; bases outside the gene matches: 6. The CDR3 sequence is 16 residues long. Germline loops: CDR1 MNHEY, CDR2 SMNVEV (reference sequence). This chain's CDR3 is CASSQGTSGRRNEQFF. In DNA form, the CDR3 reads TGTGCCAGCAGTCAAGGGACTAGCGGGAGGCGGAATGAGCAGTTCTTC.

The chain recombines TRBV29-1 with TRBJ2-7, with a weak D call TRBD2 (6 bases). Germline V gives CDR1 SQVTM, CDR2 ANQGSEA. Trimming cost V 7 bases and J 3 bases, with 13 bases left between them. The CDR3 runs to 12 residues. CDR3 bases: TGCAGCGGAGGGACTTCAGACTACGAGCAGTACTTC. It codes for CSGGTSDYEQYF.

The genes are TRBV7-2 and TRBJ1-3; the D is unclear. The V gene lost 5 bases and the J gene lost 1 base, with 9 bases spanning the gap. The CDR3 loop spans 14 amino acids. Germline lookup yields CDR1 SGHTA and CDR2 FQGNSA. The chain's CDR3 is CASSPWSSGNTIYF. In DNA form, the CDR3 reads TGTGCCAGCAGCCCCTGGAGTTCTGGAAACACCATATATTTT.

The chain is built from TRBV28 and TRBJ2-1; 8 bases align to TRBD2. This CDR3 is built from 15 residues. Germline V gene sequence: CDR1 MDHEN, CDR2 SYDVKM. Trimming cost V 4 bases and J 6 bases; bases outside gene matches: 8. The CDR3 sequence is CASSSRAGVANEQFF. Written as DNA, the CDR3 is TGTGCCAGCAGTTCCCGAGCGGGAGTCGCCAATGAGCAGTTCTTC. Filled out from reference TRBV28 and TRBJ2-1, the complete variable domain reads DVKVTQSSRYLVKRTGEKVFLECVQDMDHENMFWYRQDPGLGLRLIYFSYDVKMKEKGDIPEGYSVSREKKERFSLILESASTNQTSMYLCASSSRAGVANEQFFGPGTRLTVL.

This clone was counted a few times. This chain links TRBV19 with TRBJ2-1; TRBD2 matches at 11 bases. Unmatched junction bases numbered 14, after V lost 10 bases and J lost 9 bases. Germline CDR1 reads LNHDA; CDR2 reads SQIVND (reference sequence). The CDR3 is 15 residues long. The CDR3 bases are TGTGCCACCGCTGGGGCTAGCGGGAGGTTTAGTGAGCAGTTCTTC. Its translation: CATAGASGRFSEQFF.

This chain links TRBV28 with TRBJ1-4; 7 bases are shared with TRBD1. The CDR3 contains 15 residues. Trimming took 2 bases from V and 3 from J; bases not matched to a gene: 3. From germline, CDR1 is MDHEN and CDR2 SYDVKM. The DNA of the CDR3 is TGTGCCAGCAGTTTACCCCAGGGGGCTAATGAAAAACTGTTTTTT. Translated: CASSLPQGANEKLFF.

This chain uses TRBV28 with TRBJ1-1; D is unresolved. CDR1 MDHEN and CDR2 SYDVKM come from the germline V gene. Trimming left V 8 bases short and J 6 bases short, with 19 bases between. This CDR3 spans 14 amino acids. The CDR3 coding sequence is TGTGCCAGCCTCACGACTGGACTTCGGTCTGAAGCTTTCTTT. As protein: CASLTTGLRSEAFF.

This rearrangement joins TRBV6-2 or TRBV6-3 to TRBJ2-2; 10 nucleotides agree with TRBD1. CDR3 length: 15 residues. Germline CDR1 MNHEY, CDR2 SVGEGT. V shed 5 bases, J shed 7 bases, and the junction held 7 bases outside the gene matches. The CDR3, as DNA: TGTGCCAGCAGTCAAGACAGGGGGCTAAGCGGGGAGCTGTTTTTT. It encodes CASSQDRGLSGELFF.

The rearrangement joins TRBV5-1 to TRBJ2-2, with 8 positions matching TRBD1. With 4 bases clipped from V and 5 bases from J, the junction kept 10 bases outside the gene matches. The germline V gene has CDR1 SGHRS and CDR2 YFSETQ. The CDR3 consists of 16 residues. The CDR3 here is CASSGSGGLRTGELFF. CDR3 nucleotide sequence: TGCGCCAGCAGCGGATCAGGGGGCTTAAGGACCGGGGAGCTGTTTTTT.

This chain joins TRBV11-3 and TRBJ2-3, with 9 bases matching TRBD1. The ends lost 5 bases at V and 2 bases at J; junction bases unmatched: 5. CDR3 length equals 15 residues. Germline V gene data show CDR1 as SGHNT and CDR2 as YENEEA. CDR3 loop: CASSQGQGPTDTQYF. The CDR3, as DNA: TGTGCCAGCAGCCAGGGACAGGGCCCCACAGATACGCAGTATTTT. Full variable domain (rest looked up from reference TRBV11-3 and TRBJ2-3): EAGVVQSPRYKIIEKKQPVAFWCNPISGHNTLYWYLQNLGQGPELLIRYENEEAVDDSQLPKDRFSAERLKGVDSTLKIQPAELGDSAVYLCASSQGQGPTDTQYFGPGTRLTVL.

This clone turned up a few times. The chain is built from TRBV7-8 and TRBJ2-3; 11 bases agree with TRBD2. The germline V gene has CDR1 SGHVS and CDR2 FQNEAQ. This CDR3 has 16 residues. Losses at the gene ends were 6 bases for V and 4 bases for J; bases not matched to a gene: 9. Here the CDR3 reads CASRQRTSGSPDTQYF. For the CDR3, the DNA is TGTGCCAGCAGACAACGAACTAGCGGGAGCCCAGATACGCAGTATTTT. Full variable domain (outside the CDR3, taken from reference TRBV7-8 and TRBJ2-3): GAGVSQSPRYKVAKRGQDVALRCDPISGHVSLFWYQQALGQGPEFLTYFQNEAQLDKSGLPSDRFFAERPEGSVSTLKIQRTQQEDSAVYLCASRQRTSGSPDTQYFGPGTRLTVL.

This chain joins TRBV11-3 and TRBJ1-5; a weak D match, TRBD1 (5 bases). Germline V gene lookup returns CDR1 SGHNT and CDR2 YENEEA. V was trimmed by 2 bases and J by 5 bases, leaving 13 bases between them. The CDR3 runs to 15 residues. CDR3 amino acids: CASSLRRGHHQPQHF. For the CDR3, the DNA is TGTGCCAGCAGCTTACGCCGAGGACATCATCAGCCCCAGCATTTT.